This T cell receptor beta chain was documented in a study of control samples from healthy donors and cancer patients. Per the germline V gene, CDR1 is LGHNA and CDR2 is YNFKEQ. This CDR3 comprises 16 residues. Trimming shortened V by 3 bases and J by 4 bases, and 15 bases separated the two germline ends. Sequencing used immunoSEQ multiplex PCR; TCRdb keeps in-frame clones, though not all of them. This table holds 75,000 to 95,000 clones, 90% found once. The sequence came from a woman aged 18-29 years in good health. The sequencing input was blood. This chain joins TRBV4-2 and TRBJ1-4; maybe TRBD1 (6 bases). The CDR3 sequence is CASSQGAASNNEKLFF. The CDR3 DNA is TGTGCCAGCAGCCAGGGGGCCGCTTCAAATAATGAAAAACTGTTTTTT.